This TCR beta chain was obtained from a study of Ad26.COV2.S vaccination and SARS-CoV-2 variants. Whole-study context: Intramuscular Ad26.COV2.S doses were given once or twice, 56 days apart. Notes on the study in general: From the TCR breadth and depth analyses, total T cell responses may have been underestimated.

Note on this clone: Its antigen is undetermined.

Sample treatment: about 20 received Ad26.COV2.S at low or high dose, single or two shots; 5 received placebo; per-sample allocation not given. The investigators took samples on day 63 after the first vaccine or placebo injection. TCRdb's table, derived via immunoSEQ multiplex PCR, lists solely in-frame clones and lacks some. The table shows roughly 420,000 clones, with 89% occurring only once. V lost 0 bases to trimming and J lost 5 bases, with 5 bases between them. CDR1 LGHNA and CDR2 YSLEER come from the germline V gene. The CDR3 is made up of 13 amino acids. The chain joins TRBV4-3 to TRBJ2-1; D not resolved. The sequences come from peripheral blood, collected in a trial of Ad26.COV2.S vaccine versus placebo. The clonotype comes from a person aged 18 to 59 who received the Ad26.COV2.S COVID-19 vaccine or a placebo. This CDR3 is CASSQDRHNEQFF. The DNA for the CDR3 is TGCGCCAGCAGCCAAGATCGGCACAATGAGCAGTTCTTC.